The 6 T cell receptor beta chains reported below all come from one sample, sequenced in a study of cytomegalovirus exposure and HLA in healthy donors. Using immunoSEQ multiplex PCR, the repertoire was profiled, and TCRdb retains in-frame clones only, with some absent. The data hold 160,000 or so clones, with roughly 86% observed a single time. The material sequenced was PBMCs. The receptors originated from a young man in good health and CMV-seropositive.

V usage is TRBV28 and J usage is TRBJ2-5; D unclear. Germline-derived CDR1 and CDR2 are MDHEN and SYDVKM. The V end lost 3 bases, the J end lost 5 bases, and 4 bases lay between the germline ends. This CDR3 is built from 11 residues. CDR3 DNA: TGTGCCAGCAGTTTTGCGGAGACCCAGTACTTC. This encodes CASSFAETQYF.

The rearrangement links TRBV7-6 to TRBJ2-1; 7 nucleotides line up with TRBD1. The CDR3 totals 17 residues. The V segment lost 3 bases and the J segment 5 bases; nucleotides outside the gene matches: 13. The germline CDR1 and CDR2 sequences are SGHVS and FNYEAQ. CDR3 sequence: CASSLSGGQVVNNEQFF. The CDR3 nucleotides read TGTGCCAGCAGCTTGTCAGGTGGACAGGTCGTTAACAATGAGCAGTTCTTC.

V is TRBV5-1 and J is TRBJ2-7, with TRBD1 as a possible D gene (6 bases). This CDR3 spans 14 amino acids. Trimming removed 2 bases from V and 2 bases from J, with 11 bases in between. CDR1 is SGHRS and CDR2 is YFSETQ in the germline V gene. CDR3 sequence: CASSFQDSTYEQYF. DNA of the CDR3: TGCGCCAGCAGCTTTCAGGACAGTACCTACGAGCAGTACTTC.

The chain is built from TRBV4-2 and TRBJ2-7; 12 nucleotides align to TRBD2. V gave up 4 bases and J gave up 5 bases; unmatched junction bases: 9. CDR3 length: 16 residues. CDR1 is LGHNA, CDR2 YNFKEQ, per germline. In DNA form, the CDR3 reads TGTGCCAGCAGCCCGAGCGGACTAGCGGGGAGTAACGAGCAGTACTTC. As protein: CASSPSGLAGSNEQYF.

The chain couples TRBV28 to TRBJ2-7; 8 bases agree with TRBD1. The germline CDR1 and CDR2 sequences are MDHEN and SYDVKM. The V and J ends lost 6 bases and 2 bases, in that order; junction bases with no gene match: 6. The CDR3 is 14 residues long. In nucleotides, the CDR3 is TGTGCCAGCAGCACCCGGGACAGGCCCTACGAGCAGTACTTC. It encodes CASSTRDRPYEQYF.

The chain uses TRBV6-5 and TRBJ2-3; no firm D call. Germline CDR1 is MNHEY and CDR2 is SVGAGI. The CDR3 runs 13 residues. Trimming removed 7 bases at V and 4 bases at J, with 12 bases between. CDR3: CASKVSRSDTQYF. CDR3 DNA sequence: TGTGCCAGCAAGGTTTCGAGGTCAGATACGCAGTATTTT.